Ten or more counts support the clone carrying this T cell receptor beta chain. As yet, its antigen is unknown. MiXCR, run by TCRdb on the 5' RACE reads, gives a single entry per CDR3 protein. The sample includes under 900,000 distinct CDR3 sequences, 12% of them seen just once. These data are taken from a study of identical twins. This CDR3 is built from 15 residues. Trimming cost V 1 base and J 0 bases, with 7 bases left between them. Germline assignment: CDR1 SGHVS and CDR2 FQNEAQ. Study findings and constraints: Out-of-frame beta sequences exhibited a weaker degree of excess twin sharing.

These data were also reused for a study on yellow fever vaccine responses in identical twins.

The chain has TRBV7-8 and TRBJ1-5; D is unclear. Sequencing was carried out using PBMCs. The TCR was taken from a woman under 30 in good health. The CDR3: CASSLGGGSNQPQHF. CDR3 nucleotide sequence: TGTGCCAGCAGCTTAGGTGGCGGTAGCAATCAGCCCCAGCATTTT.